This TCR beta chain emerged from a study of T-cell memory formation after mild COVID-19. Points from the study as a whole: Several responding clones turned up in pre-infection memory, indicating that cross-reactive memory may have taken part. There was no confirmation that second-wave clones peaking on day 37 were SARS-CoV-2 specific.

Notes on this clonotype: No antigen is known for it.

The CDR3 has 13 amino acids. Germline values: CDR1 DFQATT, CDR2 SNEGSKA (reference sequence). Between the trimmed V and J ends, which lost 0 bases and 7 bases, there was a span of 7 bases. TCRdb analysed the 5' RACE reads with MiXCR anew, one entry per CDR3 protein. The profile shows roughly 200,000 distinct CDR3 sequences, approximately 20% of them singletons. The chain joins TRBV20-1 to TRBJ1-6, with D hard to call. This sequence was found in an adult woman who had mild COVID-19 (a few samples of this study predate the infection). Cell type and time point are not known. The specimen was PBMCs or a T cell subset sorted from them (not recorded which). For the CDR3, the DNA is TGCAGTGCTAGAGATCGAAGGAATTCACCCCTCCACTTT. Amino acids: CSARDRRNSPLHF.